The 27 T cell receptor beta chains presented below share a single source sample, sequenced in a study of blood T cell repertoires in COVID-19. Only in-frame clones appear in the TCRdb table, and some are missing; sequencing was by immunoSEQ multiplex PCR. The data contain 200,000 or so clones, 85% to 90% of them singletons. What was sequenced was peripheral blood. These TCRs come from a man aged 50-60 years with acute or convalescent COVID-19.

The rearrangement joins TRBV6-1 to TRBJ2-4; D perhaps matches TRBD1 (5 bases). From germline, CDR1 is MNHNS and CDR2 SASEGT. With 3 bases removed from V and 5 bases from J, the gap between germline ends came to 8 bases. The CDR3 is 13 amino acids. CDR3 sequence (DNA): TGTGCCAGCAGTGACAGGGAAGAAAACATTCAGTACTTC. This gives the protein CASSDREENIQYF.

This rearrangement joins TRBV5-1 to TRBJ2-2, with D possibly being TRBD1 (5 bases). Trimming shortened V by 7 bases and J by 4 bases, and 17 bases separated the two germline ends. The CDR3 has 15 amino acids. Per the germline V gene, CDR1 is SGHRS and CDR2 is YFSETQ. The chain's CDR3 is CASLSDTLGTGELFF. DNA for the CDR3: TGCGCCAGCCTCTCGGACACCCTCGGCACCGGGGAGCTGTTTTTT.

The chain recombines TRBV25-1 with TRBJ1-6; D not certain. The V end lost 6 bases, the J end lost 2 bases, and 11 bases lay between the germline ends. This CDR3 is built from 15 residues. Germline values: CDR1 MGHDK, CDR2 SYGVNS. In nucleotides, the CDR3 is TGTGCCAGCAGCGGCCCCGGGACCTATAATTCACCCCTCCACTTT. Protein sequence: CASSGPGTYNSPLHF. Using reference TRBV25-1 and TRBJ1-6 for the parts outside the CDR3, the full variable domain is EADIYQTPRYLVIGTGKKITLECSQTMGHDKMYWYQQDPGMELHLIHYSYGVNSTEKGDLSSESTVSRIRTEHFPLTLESARPSHTSQYLCASSGPGTYNSPLHFGNGTRLTVT.

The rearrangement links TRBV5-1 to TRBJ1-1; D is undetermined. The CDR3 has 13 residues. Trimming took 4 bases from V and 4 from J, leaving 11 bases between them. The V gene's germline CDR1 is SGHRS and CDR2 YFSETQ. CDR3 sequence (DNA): TGCGCCAGCAGCCCGGGGATTGTCACTGAAGCTTTCTTT. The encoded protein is CASSPGIVTEAFF.

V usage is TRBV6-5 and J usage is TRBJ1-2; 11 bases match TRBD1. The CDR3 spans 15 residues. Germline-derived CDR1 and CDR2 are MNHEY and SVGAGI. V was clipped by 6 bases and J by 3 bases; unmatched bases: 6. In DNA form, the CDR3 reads TGTGCCAGCAGCCCCCGGACAGGGGGCGACTATGGCTACACCTTC. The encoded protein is CASSPRTGGDYGYTF.

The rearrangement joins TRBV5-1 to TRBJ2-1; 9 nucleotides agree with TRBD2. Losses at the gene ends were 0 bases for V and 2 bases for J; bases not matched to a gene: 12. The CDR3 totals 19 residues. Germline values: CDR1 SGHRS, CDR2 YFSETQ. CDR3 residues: CASSLGFRYLAGAYNEQFF. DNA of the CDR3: TGCGCCAGCAGCTTGGGGTTTAGGTATTTAGCGGGGGCCTACAATGAGCAGTTCTTC.

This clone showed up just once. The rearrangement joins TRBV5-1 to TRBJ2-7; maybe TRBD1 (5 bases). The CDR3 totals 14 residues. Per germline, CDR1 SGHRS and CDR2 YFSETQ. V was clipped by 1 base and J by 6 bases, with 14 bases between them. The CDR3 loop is CASSLSGPDGEQYF. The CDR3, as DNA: TGCGCCAGCAGCTTGTCAGGGCCTGATGGCGAGCAGTACTTC.

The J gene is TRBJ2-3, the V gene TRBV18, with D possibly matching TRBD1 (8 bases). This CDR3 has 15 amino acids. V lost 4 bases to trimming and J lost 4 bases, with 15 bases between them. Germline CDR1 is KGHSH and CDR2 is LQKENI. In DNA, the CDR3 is TGTGCCAGCTCACTTACAGGGGGGGTCGCAGATACGCAGTATTTT. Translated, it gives CASSLTGGVADTQYF.

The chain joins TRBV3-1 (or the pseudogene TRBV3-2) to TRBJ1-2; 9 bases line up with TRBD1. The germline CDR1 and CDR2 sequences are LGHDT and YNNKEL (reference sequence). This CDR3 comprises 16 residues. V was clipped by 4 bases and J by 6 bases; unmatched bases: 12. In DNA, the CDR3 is TGTGCCAGCAGCCTTCATTCCGGGACAGGGTTCGATGGCTACACCTTC. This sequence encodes CASSLHSGTGFDGYTF.

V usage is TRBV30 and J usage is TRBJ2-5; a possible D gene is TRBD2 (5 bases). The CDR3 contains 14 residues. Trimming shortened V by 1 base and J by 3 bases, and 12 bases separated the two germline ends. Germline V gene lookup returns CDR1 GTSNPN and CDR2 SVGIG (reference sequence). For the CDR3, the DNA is TGTGCCTGGAGTGGCGGGTTTCATAAAGAGACCCAGTACTTC. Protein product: CAWSGGFHKETQYF.

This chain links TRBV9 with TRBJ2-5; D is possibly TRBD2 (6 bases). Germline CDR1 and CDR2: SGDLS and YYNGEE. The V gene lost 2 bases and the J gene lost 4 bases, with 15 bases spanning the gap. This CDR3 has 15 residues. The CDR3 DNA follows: TGTGCCAGCAGCGTCGGAGGGGCGGGCATAGAGACCCAGTACTTC. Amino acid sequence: CASSVGGAGIETQYF.

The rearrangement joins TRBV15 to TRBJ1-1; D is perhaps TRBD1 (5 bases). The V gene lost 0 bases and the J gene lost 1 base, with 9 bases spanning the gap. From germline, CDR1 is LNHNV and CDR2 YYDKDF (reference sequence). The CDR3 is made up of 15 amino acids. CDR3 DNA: TGTGCCACCAGCAGAGAGGGAACAGGGAACACTGAAGCTTTCTTT. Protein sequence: CATSREGTGNTEAFF.

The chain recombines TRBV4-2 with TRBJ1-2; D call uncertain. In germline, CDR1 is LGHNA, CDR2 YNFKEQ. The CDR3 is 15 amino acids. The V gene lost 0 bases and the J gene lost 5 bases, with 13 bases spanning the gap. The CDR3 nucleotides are TGTGCCAGCAGCCAAGAACCCACGACGGGGTATGGCTACACCTTC. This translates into CASSQEPTTGYGYTF.

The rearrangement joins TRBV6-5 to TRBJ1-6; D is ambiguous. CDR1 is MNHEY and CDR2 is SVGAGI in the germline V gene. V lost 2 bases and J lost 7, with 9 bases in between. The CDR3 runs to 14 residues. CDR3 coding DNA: TGTGCCAGCAGTTACCGCCGGGGAAATTCACCCCTCCACTTT. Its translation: CASSYRRGNSPLHF.

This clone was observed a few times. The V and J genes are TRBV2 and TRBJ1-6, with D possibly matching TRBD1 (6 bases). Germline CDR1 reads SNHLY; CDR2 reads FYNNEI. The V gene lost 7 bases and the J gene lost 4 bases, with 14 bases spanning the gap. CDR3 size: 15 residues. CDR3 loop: CASMDSLTYNSPLHF. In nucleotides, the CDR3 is TGTGCCAGCATGGACAGTTTAACGTATAATTCACCCCTCCACTTT.

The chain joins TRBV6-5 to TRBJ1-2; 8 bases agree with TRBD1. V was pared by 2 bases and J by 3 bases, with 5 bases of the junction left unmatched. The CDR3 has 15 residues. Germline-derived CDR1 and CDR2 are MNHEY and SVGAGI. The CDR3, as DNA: TGTGCCAGCAGTTACACAGGACAGGGAGACTATGGCTACACCTTC. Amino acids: CASSYTGQGDYGYTF.

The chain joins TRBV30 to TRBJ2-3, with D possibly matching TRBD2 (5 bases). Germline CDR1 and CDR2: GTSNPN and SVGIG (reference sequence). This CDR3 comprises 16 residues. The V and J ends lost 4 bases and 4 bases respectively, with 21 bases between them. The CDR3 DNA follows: TGTGCCTGGAATACGGGGTGGTACTTTAGGTCAGATACGCAGTATTTT. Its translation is CAWNTGWYFRSDTQYF.

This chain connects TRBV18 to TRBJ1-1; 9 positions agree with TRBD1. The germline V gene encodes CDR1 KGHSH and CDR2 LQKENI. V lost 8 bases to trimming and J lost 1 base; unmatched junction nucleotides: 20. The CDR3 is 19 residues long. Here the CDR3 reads CASSPGQGPTNDENTEAFF. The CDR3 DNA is TGTGCCAGCAGTCCGGGACAGGGCCCCACCAACGACGAGAACACTGAAGCTTTCTTT.

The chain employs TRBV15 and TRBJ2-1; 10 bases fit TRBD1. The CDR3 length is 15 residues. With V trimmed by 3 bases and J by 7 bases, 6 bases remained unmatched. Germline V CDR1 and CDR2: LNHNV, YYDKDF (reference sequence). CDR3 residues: CATSRRQGARNEQFF. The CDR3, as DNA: TGTGCCACCAGCAGGAGACAGGGGGCGAGAAATGAGCAGTTCTTC.

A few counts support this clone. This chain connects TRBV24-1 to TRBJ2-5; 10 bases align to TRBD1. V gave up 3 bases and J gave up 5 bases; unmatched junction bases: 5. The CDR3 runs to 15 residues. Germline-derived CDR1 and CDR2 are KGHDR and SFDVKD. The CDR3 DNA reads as TGTGCCACCAGTGATGGGACAGGGGCTGGTGAGACCCAGTACTTC. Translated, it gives CATSDGTGAGETQYF.

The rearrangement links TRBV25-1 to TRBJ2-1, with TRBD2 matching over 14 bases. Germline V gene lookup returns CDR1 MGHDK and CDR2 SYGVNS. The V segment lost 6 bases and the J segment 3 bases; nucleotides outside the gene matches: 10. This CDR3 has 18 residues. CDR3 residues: CASSGTWTSGGYYNEQFF. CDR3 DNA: TGTGCCAGCAGCGGAACCTGGACTAGCGGGGGGTACTACAATGAGCAGTTCTTC.

CDR3 protein: CATRDRGAIGYTF. The DNA of the CDR3 is TGTGCCACCCGGGACAGGGGCGCAATCGGCTACACCTTC. V gene TRBV6-5 combines with J gene TRBJ1-2, with 10 positions matching TRBD1. Per the germline V gene, CDR1 is MNHEY and CDR2 is SVGAGI. Trimming took 10 bases from V and 8 from J; bases not matched to a gene: 10. The CDR3 runs to 13 residues.

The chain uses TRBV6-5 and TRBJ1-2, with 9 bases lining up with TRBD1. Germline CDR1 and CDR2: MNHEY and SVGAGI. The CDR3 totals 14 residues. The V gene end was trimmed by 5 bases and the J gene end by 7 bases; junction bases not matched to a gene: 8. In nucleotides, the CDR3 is TGTGCCAGCAGTAGAACAGGGGGCATCATTGGCTACACCTTC. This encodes CASSRTGGIIGYTF.

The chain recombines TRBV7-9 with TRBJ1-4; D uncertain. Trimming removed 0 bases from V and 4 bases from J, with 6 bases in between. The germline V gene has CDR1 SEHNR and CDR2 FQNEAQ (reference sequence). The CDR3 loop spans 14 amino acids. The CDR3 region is CASSLAGFNEKLFF. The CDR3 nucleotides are TGTGCCAGCAGCTTAGCTGGCTTTAATGAAAAACTGTTTTTT.

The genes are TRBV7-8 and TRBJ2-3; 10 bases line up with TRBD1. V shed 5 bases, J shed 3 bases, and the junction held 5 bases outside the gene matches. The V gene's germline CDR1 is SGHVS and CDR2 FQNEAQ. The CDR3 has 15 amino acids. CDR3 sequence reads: CASSPRDRGTDTQYF. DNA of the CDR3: TGTGCCAGCAGCCCACGGGACAGGGGTACAGATACGCAGTATTTT.

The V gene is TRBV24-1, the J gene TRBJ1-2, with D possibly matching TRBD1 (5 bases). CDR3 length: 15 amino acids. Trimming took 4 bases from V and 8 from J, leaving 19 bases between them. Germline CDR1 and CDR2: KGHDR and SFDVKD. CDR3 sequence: CATSERDGASGGYTF. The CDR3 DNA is TGTGCCACCAGTGAGCGGGACGGAGCCTCCGGGGGCTACACCTTC.

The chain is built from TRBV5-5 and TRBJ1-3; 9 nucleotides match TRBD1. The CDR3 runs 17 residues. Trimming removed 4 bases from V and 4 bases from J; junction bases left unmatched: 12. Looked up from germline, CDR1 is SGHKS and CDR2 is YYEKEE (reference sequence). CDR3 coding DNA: TGTGCCAGCAGCCCGGGCTCGCGGACAGGGGTCGGAAACACCATATATTTT. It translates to CASSPGSRTGVGNTIYF. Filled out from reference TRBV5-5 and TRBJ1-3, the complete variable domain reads DAGVTQSPTHLIKTRGQQVTLRCSPISGHKSVSWYQQVLGQGPQFIFQYYEKEERGRGNFPDRFSARQFPNYSSELNVNALLLGDSALYLCASSPGSRTGVGNTIYFGEGSWLTVV.